This TCR beta chain stems from a study of cytomegalovirus exposure and HLA in healthy donors. Study in general: A prior study identified 117 million unique TCR beta sequences from about 179 million T cells. Study outcomes and limitations: In the analysis, some V segments, TRBV6-2 and TRBV6-3 included, were excluded as indistinguishable.

Trimming took 4 bases from V and 13 from J; bases not matched to a gene: 7. Germline-derived CDR1 and CDR2 are SGHDT and YYEEEE. The CDR3 is 12 residues long. A multiplex PCR was run with 60 Vbeta primers and 13 Jbeta primers. The repertoire was sequenced with immunoSEQ multiplex PCR; TCRdb's copy has only in-frame clones and lacks some. The data contain some 13,000 clones, about 60% of them singletons. This clone counts as medium-sized (0.01 to 0.1%). The target antigen is unknown. This chain joins TRBV5-6 and TRBJ1-4; 7 nucleotides align to TRBD1. Sequencing was performed on PBMCs. The clonotype comes from a woman aged 50 to 60 in good health and CMV-seropositive. The CDR3 is CASSLGGQILFF. The CDR3 region has the DNA TGTGCCAGCAGCCTCGGGGGACAGATACTGTTTTTT.